The clone carrying this TCR beta chain was seen a handful of times. The data derive from a study of Graves' ophthalmopathy and Graves' hyperthyroidism. Germline CDR1 is DFQATT and CDR2 is SNEGSKA (reference sequence). V lost 5 bases to trimming and J lost 1 base, with 20 bases between them. This CDR3 spans 16 amino acids. Amplification from RNA transcripts yielded the TCR beta CDR3 regions. HTBI-primed first-round RT-PCR preceded second-round multiplex PCR. From the multiplex PCR reads, TCRdb called clonotypes with MiXCR, one entry per CDR3 protein. The sample records about 220,000 distinct CDR3 sequences, 20% to 25% being singletons.

Sequences were obtained from peripheral blood. This chain joins TRBV20-1 and TRBJ1-1, with D perhaps matching TRBD1 (5 bases). This sequence originates from a woman aged 45 to 65 with Graves' ophthalmopathy. This CDR3 reads CSAHPGGPLTNTEAFF. CDR3 coding DNA: TGCAGTGCTCACCCCGGGGGTCCTTTGACGAACACTGAAGCTTTCTTT.